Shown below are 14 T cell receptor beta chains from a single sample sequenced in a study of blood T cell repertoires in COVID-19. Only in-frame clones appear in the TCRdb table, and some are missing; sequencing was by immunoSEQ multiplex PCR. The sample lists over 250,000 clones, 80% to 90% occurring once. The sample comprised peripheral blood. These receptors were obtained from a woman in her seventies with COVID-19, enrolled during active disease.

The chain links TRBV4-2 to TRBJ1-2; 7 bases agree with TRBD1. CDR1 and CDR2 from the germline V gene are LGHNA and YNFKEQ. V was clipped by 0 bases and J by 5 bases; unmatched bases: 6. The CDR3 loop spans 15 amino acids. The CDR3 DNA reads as TGTGCCAGCAGCCAAGAGGGGGACAGTAGATATGGCTACACCTTC. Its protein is CASSQEGDSRYGYTF.

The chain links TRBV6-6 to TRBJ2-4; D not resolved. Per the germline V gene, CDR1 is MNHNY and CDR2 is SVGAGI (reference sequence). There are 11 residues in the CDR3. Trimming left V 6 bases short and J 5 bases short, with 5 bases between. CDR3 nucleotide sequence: TGTGCCAGCAGATCTGAAAACATTCAGTACTTC. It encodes CASRSENIQYF.

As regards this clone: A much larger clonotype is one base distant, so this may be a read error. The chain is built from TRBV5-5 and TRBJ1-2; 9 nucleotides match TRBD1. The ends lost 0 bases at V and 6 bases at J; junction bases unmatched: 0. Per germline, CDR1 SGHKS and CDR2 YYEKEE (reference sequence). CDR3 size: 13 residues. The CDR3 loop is CASSLGQGDGYTF. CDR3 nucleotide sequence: TGTGCCAGCAGCTTGGGACAGGGGGATGGCTACACCTTC.

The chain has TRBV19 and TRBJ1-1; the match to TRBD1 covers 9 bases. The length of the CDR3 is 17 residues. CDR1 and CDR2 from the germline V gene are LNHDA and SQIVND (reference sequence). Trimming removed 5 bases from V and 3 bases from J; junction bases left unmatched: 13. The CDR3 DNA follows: TGTGCCAGTAGTCAAGGACAGGGGCTAGGGGAGGACACTGAAGCTTTCTTT. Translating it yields CASSQGQGLGEDTEAFF.

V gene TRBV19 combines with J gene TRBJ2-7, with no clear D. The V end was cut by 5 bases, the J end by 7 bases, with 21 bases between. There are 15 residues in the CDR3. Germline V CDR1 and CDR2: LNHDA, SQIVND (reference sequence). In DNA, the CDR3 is TGTGCCAGTAGTTCAAACCGACTCCCGGGTATGGAGCAGTACTTC. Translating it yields CASSSNRLPGMEQYF.

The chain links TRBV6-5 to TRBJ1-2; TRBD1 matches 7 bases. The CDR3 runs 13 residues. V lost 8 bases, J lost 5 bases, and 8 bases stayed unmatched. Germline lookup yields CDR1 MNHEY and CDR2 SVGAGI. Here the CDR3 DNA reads TGTGCCAGCGTCCGGACAGGCGGGTATGGCTACACCTTC. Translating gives CASVRTGGYGYTF.

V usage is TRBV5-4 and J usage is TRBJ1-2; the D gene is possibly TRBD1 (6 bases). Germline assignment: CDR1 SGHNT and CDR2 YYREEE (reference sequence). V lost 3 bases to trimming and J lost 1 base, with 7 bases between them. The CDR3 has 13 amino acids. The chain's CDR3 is CASSSDSNYGYTF. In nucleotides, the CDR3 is TGTGCCAGCAGCTCGGACAGTAACTATGGCTACACCTTC.

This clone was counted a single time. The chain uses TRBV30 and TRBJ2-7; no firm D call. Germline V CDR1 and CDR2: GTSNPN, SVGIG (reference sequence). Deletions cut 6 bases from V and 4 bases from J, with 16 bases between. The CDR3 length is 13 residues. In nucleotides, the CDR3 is TGTGCCTGTAAGTGGCGGAGCCCTTACGAGCAGTACTTC. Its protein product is CACKWRSPYEQYF.

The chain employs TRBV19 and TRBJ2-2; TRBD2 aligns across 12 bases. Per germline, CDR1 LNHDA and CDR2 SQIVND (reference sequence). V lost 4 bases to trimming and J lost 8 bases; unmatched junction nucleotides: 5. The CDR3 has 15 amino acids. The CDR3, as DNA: TGTGCCAGTAGTACTAGCGGGAGGGCCTTTGGGGAGCTGTTTTTT. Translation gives CASSTSGRAFGELFF.

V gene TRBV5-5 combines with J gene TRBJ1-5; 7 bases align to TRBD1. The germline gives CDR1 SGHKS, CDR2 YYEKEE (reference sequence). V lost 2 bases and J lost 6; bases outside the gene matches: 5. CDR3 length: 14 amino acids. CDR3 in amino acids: CASSLQGFSQPQHF. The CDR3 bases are TGTGCCAGCAGCTTACAGGGGTTCAGTCAGCCCCAGCATTTT.

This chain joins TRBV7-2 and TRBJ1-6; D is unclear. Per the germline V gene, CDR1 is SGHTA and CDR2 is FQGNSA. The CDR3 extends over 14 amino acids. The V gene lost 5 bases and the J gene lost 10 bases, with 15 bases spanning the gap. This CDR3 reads CASSPPNVRSPLHF. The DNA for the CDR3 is TGTGCCAGCAGCCCCCCAAACGTGAGGTCACCCCTCCACTTT. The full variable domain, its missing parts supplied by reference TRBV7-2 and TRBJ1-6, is GAGVSQSPSNKVTEKGKDVELRCDPISGHTALYWYRQSLGQGLEFLIYFQGNSAPDKSGLPSDRFSAERTGGSVSTLTIQRTQQEDSAVYLCASSPPNVRSPLHFGNGTRLTVT.

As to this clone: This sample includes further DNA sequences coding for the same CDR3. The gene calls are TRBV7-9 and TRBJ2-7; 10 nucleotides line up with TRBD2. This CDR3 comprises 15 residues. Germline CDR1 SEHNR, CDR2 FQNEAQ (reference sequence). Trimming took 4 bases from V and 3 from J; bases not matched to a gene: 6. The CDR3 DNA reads TGTGCCAGCAGCTCTCGTCTAGCGGGAGTCTACGAGCAGTACTTC. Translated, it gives CASSSRLAGVYEQYF.

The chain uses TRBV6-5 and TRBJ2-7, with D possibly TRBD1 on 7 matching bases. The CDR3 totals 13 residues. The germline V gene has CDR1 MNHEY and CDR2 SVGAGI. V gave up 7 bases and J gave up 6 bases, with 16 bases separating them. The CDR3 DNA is TGTGCCAGCAAGGAGGGGGCGCGTGGCGAGCAGTACTTC. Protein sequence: CASKEGARGEQYF.

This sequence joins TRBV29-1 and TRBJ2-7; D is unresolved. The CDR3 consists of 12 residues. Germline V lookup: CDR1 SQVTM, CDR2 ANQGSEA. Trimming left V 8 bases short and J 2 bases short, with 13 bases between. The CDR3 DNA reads TGCAGCCCCGTGCGATATCCCTACGAGCAGTACTTC. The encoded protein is CSPVRYPYEQYF.